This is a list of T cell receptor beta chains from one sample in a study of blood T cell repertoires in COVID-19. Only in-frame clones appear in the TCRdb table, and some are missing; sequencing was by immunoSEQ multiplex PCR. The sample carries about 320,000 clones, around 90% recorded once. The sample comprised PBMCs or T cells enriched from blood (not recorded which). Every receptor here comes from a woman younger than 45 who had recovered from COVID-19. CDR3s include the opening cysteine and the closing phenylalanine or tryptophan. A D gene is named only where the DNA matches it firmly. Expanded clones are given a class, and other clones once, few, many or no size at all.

TGCAGCGTTGAAAGGCAGGGAAGGACCGGGGAGCTGTTTTTT,CSVERQGRTGELFF,NA,TRBJ2-2,TRBV29-1,NA
TGCAGCGTTGGAATGGTTGGCTCTGAAGCTTTCTTT,CSVGMVGSEAFF,NA,TRBJ1-1,TRBV29-1,NA
TGTGCCAGTAGTACCTTTCAGGGAGAAAAACTGTTTTTT,CASSTFQGEKLFF,NA,TRBJ1-4,TRBV19,NA
TGTGCCAGCGGCAGGGTGGCCCACTATGGCTACACCTTC,CASGRVAHYGYTF,NA,TRBJ1-2,TRBV7-3,NA
TGCAGCGTTGAAGGTTCCAGGGGTACCTTTACGGGAGAGCAGTACTTC,CSVEGSRGTFTGEQYF,few,TRBJ2-7,TRBV29-1,NA
TGCGCCAGTGGACTAGCGGGGGGCTATGGCGGGGAGCTGTTTTTT,CASGLAGGYGGELFF,NA,TRBJ2-2,TRBV10-2,TRBD2
TGTGCCAGCAGTTATGGCAGGGGGAATCAGCCCCAGCATTTT,CASSYGRGNQPQHF,NA,TRBJ1-5,TRBV27,TRBD1
TGTGCCAGCTCACCACAGGCCAAGACTGAGACTGAAGCTTTCTTT,CASSPQAKTETEAFF,NA,TRBJ1-1,TRBV18,NA
TGTGCCAGCAGCCAAGATTACGGTGGTACGCAGTATTTT,CASSQDYGGTQYF,NA,TRBJ2-3,TRBV14,NA
TGTGCCAGCAGCCCCTGGGGCGGGGGATGGGCCAAAAACATTCAGTACTTC,CASSPWGGGWAKNIQYF,NA,TRBJ2-4,TRBV7-2,TRBD2
TGTGCCAGCAGTGGACAGGTGAACACTGAAGCTTTCTTT,CASSGQVNTEAFF,NA,TRBJ1-1,TRBV25-1,NA
TGTGCCAGCAGTTACTCACGACAGGGGGCATGGCGTGGCTACACCTTC,CASSYSRQGAWRGYTF,NA,TRBJ1-2,TRBV6-5,TRBD1
TGTGCCAGCAGCTTAGCAGCGCAGGGGGTACCCTACAATGAGCAGTTCTTC,CASSLAAQGVPYNEQFF,NA,TRBJ2-1,TRBV7-8,TRBD1
TGTGCCAGCAGCTCAGGGGTGTCGAACACCGGGGAGCTGTTTTTT,CASSSGVSNTGELFF,NA,TRBJ2-2,TRBV7-9,NA
TGCGCCAGCAGCCAAGAAACAGGGGTCACTGAAGCTTTCTTT,CASSQETGVTEAFF,NA,TRBJ1-1,TRBV4-3,TRBD1
TGCGCCAGCAGCCAAGAGGGCCCAAGGGAGGAGACCCAGTACTTC,CASSQEGPREETQYF,NA,TRBJ2-5,TRBV4-1,NA
TGTGCCAGCAGTTACCCGCCCGGGACAGGGGTCAATCAGCCCCAGCATTTT,CASSYPPGTGVNQPQHF,NA,TRBJ1-5,TRBV6-2/TRBV6-3,TRBD1
TGTGCCACCAGCGGGACAGGGGGCTGGGAGCAGTTCTTC,CATSGTGGWEQFF,NA,TRBJ2-1,TRBV15,TRBD1
TGTGCCAGCAGCTTAGTAGCGACAGGGCTTGGAAACACCATATATTTT,CASSLVATGLGNTIYF,NA,TRBJ1-3,TRBV11-2,TRBD1
TGTGCCAGCAGTTTAAGGCGGCTTTATGGCTACACCTTC,CASSLRRLYGYTF,NA,TRBJ1-2,TRBV12-3/TRBV12-4,NA
TGCGCCAGCAGCCTGGGACACCAGATTAGGACCCAGTACTTC,CASSLGHQIRTQYF,NA,TRBJ2-5,TRBV5-1,NA
TGTGCCAGCAGCTATCAGGGTCTGGGCAATCAGCCCCAGCATTTT,CASSYQGLGNQPQHF,NA,TRBJ1-5,TRBV7-2,NA
TGTGCCAGCAGCTTAGGGACAGAAGTCCACTTT,CASSLGTEVHF,NA,TRBJ1-6,TRBV7-2,NA